This T cell receptor beta chain stems from a study of T cell responses to AZD1222 COVID-19 vaccine. CDR1 is SNHLY, CDR2 FYNNEI, per germline. V shed 3 bases and J shed 10 bases, with 15 bases lying between them. The CDR3 covers 13 residues. Concerning this clone itself: Its antigen is still unknown.

Study-wide results and caveats: Regions left unmutated in variants are reportedly the target of nearly half of spike-specific TCRs. Donor demographics were predominantly white British with a female majority; clonal diversity may be underestimated.

Sequencing used immunoSEQ multiplex PCR; TCRdb keeps in-frame clones, though not all of them. Of over 130,000 clones listed, 92% are singletons. The input for sequencing was peripheral blood, taken 28 days after the second AZD1222 dose. This TCR derives from an adult who received the AZD1222 COVID-19 vaccine. This chain links TRBV2 with TRBJ2-5; D may correspond to TRBD1 or TRBD2 (7 bases each). The CDR3 sequence: CASSDSGGGSQYF. The CDR3 bases are TGTGCCAGCAGTGACTCAGGGGGAGGGAGCCAGTACTTC.